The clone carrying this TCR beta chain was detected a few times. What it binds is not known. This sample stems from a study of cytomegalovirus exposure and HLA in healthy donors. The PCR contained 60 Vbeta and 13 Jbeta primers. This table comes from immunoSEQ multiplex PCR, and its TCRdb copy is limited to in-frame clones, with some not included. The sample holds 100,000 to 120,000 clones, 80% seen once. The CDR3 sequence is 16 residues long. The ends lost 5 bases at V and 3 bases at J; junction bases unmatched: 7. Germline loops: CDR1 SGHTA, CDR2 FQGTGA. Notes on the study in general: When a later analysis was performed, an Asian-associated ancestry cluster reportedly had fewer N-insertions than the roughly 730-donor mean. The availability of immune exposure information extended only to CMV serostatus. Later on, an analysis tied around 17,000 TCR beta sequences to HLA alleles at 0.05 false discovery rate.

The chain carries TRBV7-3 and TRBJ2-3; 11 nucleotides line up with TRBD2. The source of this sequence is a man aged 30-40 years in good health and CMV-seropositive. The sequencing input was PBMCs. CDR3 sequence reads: CASSPGTSGLTDTQYF. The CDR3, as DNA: TGTGCCAGCAGCCCCGGGACTAGCGGTCTAACAGATACGCAGTATTTT.